The clone carrying this TCR beta chain has at least ten counts. Amplification of TCR beta CDR3 regions used RNA transcripts. First-round RT-PCR with HTBI primers preceded a second-round multiplex PCR. In TCRdb, the multiplex PCR reads were re-called with MiXCR into one record per CDR3 protein. The repertoire holds about 620,000 distinct CDR3 sequences, with 20% to 25% as singletons. The sample originates from a study of Graves' ophthalmopathy and Graves' hyperthyroidism. CDR3 length: 14 residues. The germline gives CDR1 MNHEY, CDR2 SVGEGT. Trimming pared 8 bases from V and 8 bases from J, leaving 21 bases between.

Sequencing input: peripheral blood. The genes are TRBV6-2 or TRBV6-3 and TRBJ1-1, with D unclear. The receptor was derived from a woman aged 18-29 years with stable Graves' hyperthyroidism. Some clones in this sample may be carry-over from other donors' samples. The CDR3 DNA reads as TGTGCCAGCCACGGGAGGCCTCTACCCCCCGAAGCTTTCTTT. Amino acid sequence: CASHGRPLPPEAFF.